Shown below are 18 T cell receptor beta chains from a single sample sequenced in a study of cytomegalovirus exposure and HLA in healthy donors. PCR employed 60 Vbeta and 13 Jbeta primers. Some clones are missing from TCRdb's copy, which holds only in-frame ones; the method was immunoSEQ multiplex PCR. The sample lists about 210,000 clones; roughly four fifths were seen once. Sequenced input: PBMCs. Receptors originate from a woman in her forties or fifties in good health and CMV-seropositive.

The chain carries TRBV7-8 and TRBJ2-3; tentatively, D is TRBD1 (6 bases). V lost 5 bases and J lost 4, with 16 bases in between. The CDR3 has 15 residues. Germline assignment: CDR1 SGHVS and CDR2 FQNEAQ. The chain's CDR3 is CASSQHRDLADTQYF. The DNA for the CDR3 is TGTGCCAGCAGCCAACACAGGGATCTAGCAGATACGCAGTATTTT.

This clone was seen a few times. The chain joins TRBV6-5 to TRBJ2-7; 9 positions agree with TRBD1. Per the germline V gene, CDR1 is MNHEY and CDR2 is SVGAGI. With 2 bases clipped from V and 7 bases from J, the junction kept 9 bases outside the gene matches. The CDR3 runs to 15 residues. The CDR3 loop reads CASSYRDREASEQYF. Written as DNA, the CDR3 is TGTGCCAGCAGTTACCGGGACAGGGAGGCCAGTGAGCAGTACTTC.

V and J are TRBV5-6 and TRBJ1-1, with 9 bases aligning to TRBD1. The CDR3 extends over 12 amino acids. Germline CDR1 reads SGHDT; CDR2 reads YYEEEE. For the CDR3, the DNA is TGTGCATACAGGGGGCTGAACACTGAAGCTTTCTTT. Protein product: CAYRGLNTEAFF.

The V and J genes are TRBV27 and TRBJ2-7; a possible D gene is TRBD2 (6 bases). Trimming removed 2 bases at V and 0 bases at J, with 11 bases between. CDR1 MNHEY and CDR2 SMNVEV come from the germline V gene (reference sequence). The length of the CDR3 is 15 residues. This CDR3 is CASSLRLGDSYEQYF. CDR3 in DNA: TGTGCCAGCAGTTTAAGACTAGGGGACTCCTACGAGCAGTACTTC.

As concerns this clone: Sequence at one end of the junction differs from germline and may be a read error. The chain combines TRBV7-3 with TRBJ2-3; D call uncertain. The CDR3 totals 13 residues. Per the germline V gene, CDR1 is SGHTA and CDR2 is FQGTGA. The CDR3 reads CASSLTYTDTQYF. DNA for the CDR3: TGTGCCAGCAGCCTAACCTACACAGATACGCAGTATTTT.

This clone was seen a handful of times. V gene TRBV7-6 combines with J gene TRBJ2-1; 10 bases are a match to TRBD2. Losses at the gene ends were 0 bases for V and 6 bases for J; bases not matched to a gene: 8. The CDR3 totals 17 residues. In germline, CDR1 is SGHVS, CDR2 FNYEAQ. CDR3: CASSLAEGAGGPNEQFF. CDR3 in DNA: TGTGCCAGCAGCTTAGCGGAGGGAGCGGGGGGGCCCAATGAGCAGTTCTTC.

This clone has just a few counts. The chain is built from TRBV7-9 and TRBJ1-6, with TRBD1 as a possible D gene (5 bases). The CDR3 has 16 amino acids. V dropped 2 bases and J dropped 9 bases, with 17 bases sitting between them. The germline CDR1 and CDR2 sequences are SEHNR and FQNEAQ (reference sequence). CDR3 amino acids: CASSLFGRADSSPLHF. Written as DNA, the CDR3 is TGTGCCAGCAGCTTATTCGGCAGGGCCGATAGTTCACCCCTCCACTTT.

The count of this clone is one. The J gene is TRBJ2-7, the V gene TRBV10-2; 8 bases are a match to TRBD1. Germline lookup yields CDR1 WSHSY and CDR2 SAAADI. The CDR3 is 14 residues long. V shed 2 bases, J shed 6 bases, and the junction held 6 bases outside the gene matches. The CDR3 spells CASSEMAGGAEQYF. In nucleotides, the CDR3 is TGCGCCAGCAGTGAGATGGCAGGGGGCGCCGAGCAGTACTTC.

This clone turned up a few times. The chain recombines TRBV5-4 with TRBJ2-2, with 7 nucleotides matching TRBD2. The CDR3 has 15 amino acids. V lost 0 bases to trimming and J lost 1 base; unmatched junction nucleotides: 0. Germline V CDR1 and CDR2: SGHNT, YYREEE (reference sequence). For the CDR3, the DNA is TGTGCCAGCAGCTTGGAGCGGGGGAACACCGGGGAGCTGTTTTTT. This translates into CASSLERGNTGELFF.

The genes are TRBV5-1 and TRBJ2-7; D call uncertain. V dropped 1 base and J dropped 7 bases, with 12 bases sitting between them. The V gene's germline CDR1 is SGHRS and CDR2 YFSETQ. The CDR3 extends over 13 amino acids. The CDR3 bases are TGCGCCAGCAGCTTGTCACTAACTGGTGAGCAGTACTTC. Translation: CASSLSLTGEQYF.

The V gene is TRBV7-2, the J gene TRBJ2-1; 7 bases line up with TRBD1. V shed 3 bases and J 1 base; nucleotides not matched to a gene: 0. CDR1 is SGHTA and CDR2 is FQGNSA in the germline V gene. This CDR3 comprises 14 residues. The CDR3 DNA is TGTGCCAGCAGCTTGGACAGGTCCTACAATGAGCAGTTCTTC. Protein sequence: CASSLDRSYNEQFF.

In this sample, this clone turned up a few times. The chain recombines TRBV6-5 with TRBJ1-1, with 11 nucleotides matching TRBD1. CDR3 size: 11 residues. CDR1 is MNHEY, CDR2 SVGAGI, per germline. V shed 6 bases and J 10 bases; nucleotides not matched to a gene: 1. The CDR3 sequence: CASRDRGRAFF. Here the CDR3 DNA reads TGTGCCAGCAGGGACAGGGGGCGAGCTTTCTTT.

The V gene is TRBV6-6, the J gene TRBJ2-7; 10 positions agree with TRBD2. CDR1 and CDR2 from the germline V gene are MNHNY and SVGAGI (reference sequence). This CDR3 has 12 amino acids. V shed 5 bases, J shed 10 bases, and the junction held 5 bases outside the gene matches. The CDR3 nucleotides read TGTGCCAGCAGTCCCCTAGCGGGGGTTCAGTACTTC. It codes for CASSPLAGVQYF.

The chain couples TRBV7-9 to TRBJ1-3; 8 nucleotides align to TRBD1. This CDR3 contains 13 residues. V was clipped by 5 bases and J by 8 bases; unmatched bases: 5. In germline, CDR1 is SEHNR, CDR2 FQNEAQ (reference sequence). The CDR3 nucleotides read TGTGCCAGCAGCACGACAGGGGTGGACACCATATATTTT. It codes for CASSTTGVDTIYF.

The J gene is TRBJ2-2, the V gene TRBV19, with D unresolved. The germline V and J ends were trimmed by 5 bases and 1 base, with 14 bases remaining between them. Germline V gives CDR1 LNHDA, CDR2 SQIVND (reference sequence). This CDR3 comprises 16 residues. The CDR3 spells CASSPHFSLNTGELFF. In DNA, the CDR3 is TGTGCCAGTAGTCCCCATTTTAGCTTGAACACCGGGGAGCTGTTTTTT.

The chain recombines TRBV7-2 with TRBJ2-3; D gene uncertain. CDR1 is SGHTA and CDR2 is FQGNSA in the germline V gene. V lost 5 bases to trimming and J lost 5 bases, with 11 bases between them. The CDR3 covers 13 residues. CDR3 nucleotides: TGTGCCAGCAGCCCTATACGTCTAGATACGCAGTATTTT. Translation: CASSPIRLDTQYF.

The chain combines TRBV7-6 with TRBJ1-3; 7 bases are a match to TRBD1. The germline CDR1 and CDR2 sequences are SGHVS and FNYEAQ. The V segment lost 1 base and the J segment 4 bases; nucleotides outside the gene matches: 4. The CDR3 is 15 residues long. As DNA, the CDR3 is TGTGCCAGCAGCTTAGTACAGGGGAGAGGAAACACCATATATTTT. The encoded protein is CASSLVQGRGNTIYF.

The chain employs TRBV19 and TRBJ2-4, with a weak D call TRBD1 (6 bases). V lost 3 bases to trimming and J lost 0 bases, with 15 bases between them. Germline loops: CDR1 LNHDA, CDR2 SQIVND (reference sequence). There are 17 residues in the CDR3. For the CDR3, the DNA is TGTGCCAGTAGTATCAGGACAGACGATTTAGCCAAAAACATTCAGTACTTC. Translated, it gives CASSIRTDDLAKNIQYF.